This T cell receptor beta chain was identified in a study of monozygotic twins with inflammatory bowel disease. Study findings and constraints: A distinction between different T cell subtypes was not possible.

Germline V CDR1 and CDR2: LGHDT, YNNKEL (reference sequence). The CDR3 is made up of 15 amino acids. Blood samples of roughly 2.5 ml were drawn from every donor. It was from whole blood, with no T cell sorting, that total RNA was isolated. Points on this clonotype: The antigen is not known.

Two nested PCRs, run for around 15 and 9 cycles, were applied to TCRalpha and TCRbeta cDNA. TCRdb re-called the 5' RACE reads; one entry per CDR3 protein, DNA not given. The sample table sets out about 210,000 distinct CDR3 sequences. The sample comprised blood. The source is a human donor with ulcerative colitis or Crohn's disease, or a healthy co-twin of an affected twin (not recorded which). The chain is built from TRBV3-1 and TRBJ2-7; TCRdb calls TRBD1, which cannot be checked without DNA. The CDR3: CASSQGTGLRGEQYF.